The rows below give T cell receptor beta chains drawn from one sample of a study of cytomegalovirus exposure and HLA in healthy donors. Method: immunoSEQ multiplex PCR; TCRdb's copy keeps in-frame clones and lacks some. The sample yields roughly 100,000 clones, roughly 79% seen once. Sequencing was performed on PBMCs. These receptors were collected from a man aged 40-49 years in good health and CMV-seronegative. The CDR3 runs from the conserved cysteine through the conserved F or W. The order of the fields is clone size, D gene, V gene, J gene, CDR3 DNA, CDR3 protein. D genes are given only for firm matches. The size of a clone is reported for some rows only, either as once, few or many, or as a class for expanded clones.

.,.,TRBV7-2,TRBJ2-3,TGTGCCAGCAGCTGGCGCGGAGGCACAGATACGCAGTATTTT,CASSWRGGTDTQYF
.,TRBD2,TRBV6-1,TRBJ2-1,TGTGCCAGCACCCGACTAGCGGGAGCTTCTAATGAGCAGTTCTTC,CASTRLAGASNEQFF
.,TRBD1,TRBV18,TRBJ1-2,TGTGCCAGCTCACACTCCGACAGGGCGGAGGGCTACACCTTC,CASSHSDRAEGYTF
.,TRBD2,TRBV9,TRBJ2-5,TGTGCCAGCAGCGTAGCTAGCGGGGGCGGGGAGACCCAGTACTTC,CASSVASGGGETQYF
.,TRBD2,TRBV6-5,TRBJ2-3,TGTGCCAGCAGTTACCTAGCGGGGTCTAGCACAGATACGCAGTATTTT,CASSYLAGSSTDTQYF
.,.,TRBV10-3,TRBJ1-6,TGTGCCATCAGTGATGGAGGGCCGACGTTTTCCTCCTATAATTCACCCCTCCACTTT,CAISDGGPTFSSYNSPLHF
.,TRBD2,TRBV6-5,TRBJ2-7,TGTGCCAGCAGTTACTCGACGACGGGGGGGGTAACCGAGCAGTACTTC,CASSYSTTGGVTEQYF
few,TRBD1,TRBV4-3,TRBJ2-3,TGCGCCAGCAGCCCCAGAGGACAGGGGCGCCCAGATACGCAGTATTTT,CASSPRGQGRPDTQYF
few,.,TRBV7-2,TRBJ2-1,TGTGCCAGCAGCTTAGGGCGAGCGGAAACTCTCTTCTTC,CASSLGRAETLFF
.,.,TRBV18,TRBJ2-7,TGTGCCAGCTCACCACCGATAGGAGCGCCCTACGAGCAGTACTTC,CASSPPIGAPYEQYF
.,.,TRBV27,TRBJ1-6,TGTGCCAGCAGTTCCGCCAGGGTTGTCTATAATTCACCCCTCCACTTT,CASSSARVVYNSPLHF
.,.,TRBV19,TRBJ1-5,TGTGCCAGTAGTATAACAGGAACCCCAGACCTTTATAGCAATCAGCCCCAGCATTTT,CASSITGTPDLYSNQPQHF
.,.,TRBV6-4,TRBJ2-7,TGTGCCAGCAGTGACGAGCCGGGGGCCTACGAGCAGTACTTC,CASSDEPGAYEQYF
.,TRBD2,TRBV30,TRBJ2-1,TGTGCCTGGAGAAAGGGACTAGCGGTCTACAATGAGCAGTTCTTC,CAWRKGLAVYNEQFF
.,TRBD2,TRBV6-5,TRBJ2-5,TGTGCCAGCAGTTACTCCCGGGCTAGCGGAGGAGAGACCCAGTACTTC,CASSYSRASGGETQYF
few,.,TRBV5-1,TRBJ2-7,TGCGCCAGCCGATGGTCGACAGGGAGGTACGAGCAGTACTTC,CASRWSTGRYEQYF